This T cell receptor (beta chain) was profiled in a study of post-analysis software for immune sequencing data. Overall study results and limits: In patients, a few TRBV segments were more frequent than in controls, with TRBV5-6, TRBV5-1 and TRBV20-1 among them.

The TCR beta cDNA libraries contained unique molecular identifiers. TCRdb recomputed calls from the PCR reads with MiXCR, one row per CDR3 protein. In the table there are 150,000 to 200,000 distinct CDR3 sequences, about 29% of which are singletons. In regard to this clonotype: Antigen unknown.

The germline CDR1 and CDR2 sequences are LGHDT and YNNKEL (reference sequence). The junction had 5 bases not matched to a gene; V was cut back by 4 bases and J by 11 bases. The CDR3 extends over 12 amino acids. Source material: blood. This TCR was recovered from a girl aged 5 to 17 with multiple sclerosis. V is TRBV3-1 and J is TRBJ1-1; 9 bases are a match to TRBD1. This CDR3 reads CASSPQGAQAFF. The CDR3 DNA is TGTGCCAGCAGCCCACAGGGGGCGCAGGCTTTCTTT.